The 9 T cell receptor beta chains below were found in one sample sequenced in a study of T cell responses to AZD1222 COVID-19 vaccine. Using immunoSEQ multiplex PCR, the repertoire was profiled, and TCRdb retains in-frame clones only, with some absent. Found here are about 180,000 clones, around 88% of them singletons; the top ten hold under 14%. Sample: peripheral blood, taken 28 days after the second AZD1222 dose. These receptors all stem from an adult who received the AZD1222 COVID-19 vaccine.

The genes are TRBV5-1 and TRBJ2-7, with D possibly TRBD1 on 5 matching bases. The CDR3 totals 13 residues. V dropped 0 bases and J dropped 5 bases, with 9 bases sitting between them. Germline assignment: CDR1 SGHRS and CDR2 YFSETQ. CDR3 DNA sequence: TGCGCCAGCAGCTTGGGACAGATTAACGAGCAGTACTTC. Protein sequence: CASSLGQINEQYF.

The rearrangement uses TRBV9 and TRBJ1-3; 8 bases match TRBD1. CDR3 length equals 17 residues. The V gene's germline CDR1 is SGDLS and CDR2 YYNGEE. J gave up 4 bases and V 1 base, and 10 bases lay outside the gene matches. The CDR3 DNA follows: TGTGCCAGCAGCGTAAGATGGCAGGGGGCTACCGGAAACACCATATATTTT. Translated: CASSVRWQGATGNTIYF.

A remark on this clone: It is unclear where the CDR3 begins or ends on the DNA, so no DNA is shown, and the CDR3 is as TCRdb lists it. The CDR3 here is CASSPRVAGGILAIF. V and J are TRBV3-1 (or the pseudogene TRBV3-2) and TRBJ2-1; the D call in the table, TRBD2, was not verified against the DNA. The length of the CDR3 is 15 amino acids, counting both ends. Germline V gives CDR1 LGHDT, CDR2 YNNKEL (reference sequence).

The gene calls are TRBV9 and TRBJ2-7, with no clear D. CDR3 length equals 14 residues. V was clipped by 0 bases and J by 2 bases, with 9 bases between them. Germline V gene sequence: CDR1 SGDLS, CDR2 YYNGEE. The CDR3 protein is CASSVGGGTYEQYF. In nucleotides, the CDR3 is TGTGCCAGCAGCGTAGGGGGTGGAACCTACGAGCAGTACTTC. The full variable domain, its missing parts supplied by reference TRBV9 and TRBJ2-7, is DSGVTQTPKHLITATGQRVTLRCSPRSGDLSVYWYQQSLDQGLQFLIQYYNGEERAKGNILERFSAQQFPDLHSELNLSSLELGDSALYFCASSVGGGTYEQYFGPGTRLTVT.

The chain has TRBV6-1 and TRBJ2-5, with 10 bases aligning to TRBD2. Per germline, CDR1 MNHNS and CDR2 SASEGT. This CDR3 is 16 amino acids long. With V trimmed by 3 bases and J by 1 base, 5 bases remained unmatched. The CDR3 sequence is CASSEGVAGGQETQYF. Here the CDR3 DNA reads TGTGCCAGCAGTGAGGGAGTAGCGGGGGGCCAAGAGACCCAGTACTTC.

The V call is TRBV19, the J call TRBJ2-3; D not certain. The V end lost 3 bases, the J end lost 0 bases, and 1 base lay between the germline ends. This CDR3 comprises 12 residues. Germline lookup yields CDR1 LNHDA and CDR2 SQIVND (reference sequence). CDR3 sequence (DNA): TGTGCCAGTAGTATCAGCACAGATACGCAGTATTTT. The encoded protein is CASSISTDTQYF.

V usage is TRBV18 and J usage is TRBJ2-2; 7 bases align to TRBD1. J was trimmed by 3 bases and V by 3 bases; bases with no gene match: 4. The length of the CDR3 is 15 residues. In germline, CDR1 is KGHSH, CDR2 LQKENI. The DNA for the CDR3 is TGTGCCAGCTCACCGGAGACAGGGTACACCGGGGAGCTGTTTTTT. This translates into CASSPETGYTGELFF.

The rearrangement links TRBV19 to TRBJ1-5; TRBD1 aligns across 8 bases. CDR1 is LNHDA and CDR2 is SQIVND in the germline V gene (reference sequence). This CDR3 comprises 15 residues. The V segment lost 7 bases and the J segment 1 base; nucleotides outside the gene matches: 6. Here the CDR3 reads CASTDRGVSNQPQHF. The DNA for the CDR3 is TGTGCCAGTACCGACAGGGGAGTGAGCAATCAGCCCCAGCATTTT. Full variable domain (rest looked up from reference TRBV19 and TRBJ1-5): DGGITQSPKYLFRKEGQNVTLSCEQNLNHDAMYWYRQDPGQGLRLIYYSQIVNDFQKGDIAEGYSVSREKKESFPLTVTSAQKNPTAFYLCASTDRGVSNQPQHFGDGTRLSIL.

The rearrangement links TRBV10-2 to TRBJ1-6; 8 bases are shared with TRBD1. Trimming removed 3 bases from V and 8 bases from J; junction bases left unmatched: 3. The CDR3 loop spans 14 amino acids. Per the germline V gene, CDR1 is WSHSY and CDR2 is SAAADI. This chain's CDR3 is CASSESGGYSPLHF. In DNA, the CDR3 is TGCGCCAGCAGTGAATCAGGGGGCTATTCACCCCTCCACTTT.